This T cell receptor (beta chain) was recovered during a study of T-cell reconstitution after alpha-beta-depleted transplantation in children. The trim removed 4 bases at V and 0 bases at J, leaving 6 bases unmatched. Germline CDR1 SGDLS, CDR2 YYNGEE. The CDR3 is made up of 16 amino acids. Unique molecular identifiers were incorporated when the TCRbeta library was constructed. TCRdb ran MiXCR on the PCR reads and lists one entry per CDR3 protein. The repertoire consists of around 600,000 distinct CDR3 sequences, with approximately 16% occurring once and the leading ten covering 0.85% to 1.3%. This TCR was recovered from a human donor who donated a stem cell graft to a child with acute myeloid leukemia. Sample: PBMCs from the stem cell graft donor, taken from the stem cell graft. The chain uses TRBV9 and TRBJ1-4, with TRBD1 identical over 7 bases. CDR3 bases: TGTGCCAGCAGCCCAGGACAGGCTGCAACTAATGAAAAACTGTTTTTT. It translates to CASSPGQAATNEKLFF.